This T cell receptor (beta chain) emerged from a study of T cells in Graves' hyperthyroidism and ophthalmopathy. Researchers amplified the TCR beta CDR3 regions from RNA transcripts. HTBI primers were used for first-round RT-PCR of the TCR CDR3. Via MiXCR, TCRdb re-called the multiplex PCR reads, giving one row per CDR3 protein. In the table there are 360,000 or so distinct CDR3 sequences, roughly 15% of which are singletons. Regarding the study as a whole: Peripheral blood also featured most of the thyroid clonotypes expanded above 0.001. Ophthalmopathy was separated from stable hyperthyroidism by a 13 V-J model.

V dropped 2 bases and J dropped 1 base, with 16 bases sitting between them. This CDR3 has 17 residues. Looked up from germline, CDR1 is MNHEY and CDR2 is SVGAGI. This clonotype has more than one count but fewer than ten. The antigen is unknown. Every diagnosis used clinical symptoms, serum thyroxine and TRAb, thyroid ultrasound and orbital computed tomography. The rearrangement links TRBV6-5 to TRBJ2-3; D uncertain. This clonotype was sampled from a woman in her sixties with Graves' ophthalmopathy. The sequenced material came from blood. The CDR3 coding sequence is TGTGCCAGCAGTTACCCCGCGGTCGCTGCGGGCACAGATACGCAGTATTTT. As protein: CASSYPAVAAGTDTQYF.